The sequence of this T cell receptor beta chain was determined in a study of PD-1 blockade in classical Hodgkin lymphoma. The study's findings and limits: Possibly reflecting disease activity or prior therapy, repertoire differences have causes that remain undefined. Baseline TCR diversity was reportedly lower in newly diagnosed patients than healthy donors. TCR diversity in CD4+, not CD8+, cells rose significantly by C4D1.

In the case of this clone: Its antigen remains unknown.

Brentuximab vedotin exposure varied among the patients, all of whom had relapsed after autologous stem cell transplantation. Produced via immunoSEQ multiplex PCR; TCRdb's table is partial and in-frame only. The sample has some 45,000 clones, roughly 90% seen once. CDR3 length: 15 amino acids. From germline, CDR1 is KGHSH and CDR2 LQKENI. The V end lost 0 bases, the J end lost 6 bases, and 14 bases lay between the germline ends. The rearrangement uses TRBV18 and TRBJ2-5; D is undetermined. The sequenced sample was peripheral blood mononuclear cells (PBMCs), obtained at baseline. The clonotype originates from a human donor with classical Hodgkin lymphoma. The CDR3 coding sequence is TGTGCCAGCTCACCACCCCCCAGTGGACGGCAGACCCAGTACTTC. It is translated as CASSPPPSGRQTQYF. Full variable domain (rest looked up from reference TRBV18 and TRBJ2-5): NAGVMQNPRHLVRRRGQEARLRCSPMKGHSHVYWYRQLPEEGLKFMVYLQKENIIDESGMPKERFSAEFPKEGPSILRIQQVVRGDSAAYFCASSPPPSGRQTQYFGPGTRLLVL.